The next 15 T cell receptor beta chains were all read from a single sample in a study of cytotoxic CD8 clonotypes in ibrutinib-treated CLL (dated by TCRdb to about 2021). The intended sense of this specimen's time point label: progressive disease on ibrutinib. The library was generated by the immunoSEQ multiplex PCR assay. In TCRdb, the immuneACCESS table is reduced to in-frame sequences with V and J assigned. These tables do not hold every clone; where another copy was compared, an unresolved V gene accounts for under half, and the others remain unexplained. The sample contains 250,000 to 350,000 clones, 60% to 80% of them found a single time. 5.6% of the sample lies in the top ten. Material: PBMCs, obtained at disease progression, from a patient treated with ibrutinib. These receptors were collected from a human donor with chronic lymphocytic leukemia.

This clone was counted once. The V call is TRBV6-5, the J call TRBJ2-1; D gene uncertain. The germline V gene has CDR1 MNHEY and CDR2 SVGAGI. The CDR3 is made up of 14 amino acids. V was pared by 3 bases and J by 7 bases, with 13 bases between. This CDR3 reads CASSYHGEANEQFF. DNA of the CDR3: TGTGCCAGCAGTTATCATGGCGAGGCTAATGAGCAGTTCTTC.

The chain joins TRBV11-2 to TRBJ2-5; D remains unclear. The germline gives CDR1 SGHAT, CDR2 FQNNGV. The CDR3 is 15 residues long. Trimming removed 0 bases at V and 1 base at J, with 9 bases between. The DNA of the CDR3 is TGTGCCAGCAGCTTAGAATGGGTTCCCCAAGAGACCCAGTACTTC. This codes for CASSLEWVPQETQYF.

V gene TRBV7-9 combines with J gene TRBJ2-1; 8 nucleotides line up with TRBD2. Germline values: CDR1 SEHNR, CDR2 FQNEAQ (reference sequence). The ends lost 7 bases at V and 4 bases at J; junction bases unmatched: 6. This CDR3 contains 14 residues. This chain's CDR3 is CASTLIAGYNEQFF. CDR3 DNA: TGTGCCAGCACCCTAATAGCGGGATACAATGAGCAGTTCTTC.

The chain couples TRBV19 to TRBJ2-1; TRBD1 might be the D (5 bases). The CDR3 contains 11 residues. Looked up from germline, CDR1 is LNHDA and CDR2 is SQIVND (reference sequence). V lost 3 bases and J lost 13, with 10 bases in between. As DNA, the CDR3 is TGTGCCAGTAGTATTGACCAGGGTCAGTTCTTC. It codes for CASSIDQGQFF.

Here the CDR3 DNA reads TGTGCCAGCAGCTTGGGGGAGACTAGCGGGAGGCACAATGAGCAGTTCTTC. This sequence encodes CASSLGETSGRHNEQFF. This chain uses TRBV7-6 with TRBJ2-1; 13 bases match TRBD2. The CDR3 consists of 17 residues. Unmatched junction bases numbered 7, after V lost 3 bases and J lost 5 bases. The V gene's germline CDR1 is SGHVS and CDR2 FNYEAQ.

This clone occurred a few times. This chain joins TRBV7-6 and TRBJ1-5; 8 bases are a match to TRBD1. The J segment lost 4 bases and the V segment lost 5 bases, leaving 10 bases of the junction unmatched. Germline CDR1 is SGHVS and CDR2 is FNYEAQ. The CDR3 loop spans 16 amino acids. The CDR3 protein is CASSTTGTGRNQPQHF. The DNA of the CDR3 is TGTGCCAGCAGCACGACCGGGACAGGTCGAAATCAGCCCCAGCATTTT.

To note about this clone: In the same sample, other DNA sequences code for this CDR3. The J gene is TRBJ2-7, the V gene TRBV5-4, with a tentative D call TRBD1 (6 bases). The CDR3 runs to 13 residues. Germline assignment: CDR1 SGHNT and CDR2 YYREEE (reference sequence). V lost 4 bases and J 3 bases, leaving 11 bases between the germline ends. The CDR3 region is CASSPDRSYEQYF. Written as DNA, the CDR3 is TGTGCCAGCAGCCCGGACAGAAGCTACGAGCAGTACTTC.

The chain is built from TRBV19 and TRBJ1-3; 8 bases are a match to TRBD1. This CDR3 has 17 residues. CDR1 LNHDA and CDR2 SQIVND come from the germline V gene (reference sequence). Germline trimming cut 5 bases from V and 1 base from J; bases unmatched to any gene: 10. The CDR3 DNA sequence: TGTGCCAGTAGTCCTCGGACAGGGACCATATCTGGAAACACCATATATTTT. This codes for CASSPRTGTISGNTIYF.

Remarks on this clone: Mismatch with germline at one junction end may stem from a read error. The chain employs TRBV29-1 and TRBJ2-1, with 8 bases aligning to TRBD2. Germline-derived CDR1 and CDR2 are SQVTM and ANQGSEA. This CDR3 region has 15 residues. The CDR3 sequence is CSVEGGTRDLNEQFF. The CDR3 coding sequence is TGCAGCGTAGAAGGTGGGACTAGGGATCTCAATGAGCAGTTCTTC.

This chain joins TRBV12-5 and TRBJ2-5, with D unclear. Trimming pared 3 bases from V and 4 bases from J, leaving 15 bases between. This CDR3 comprises 15 residues. CDR1 is LGHNT, CDR2 FRNRAP, per germline. Here the CDR3 DNA reads TGTGCTAGTGGTTTTGGGGTTACGGTTGCAGAGACCCAGTACTTC. Residues: CASGFGVTVAETQYF.

This clone was seen a handful of times. The CDR3 spells CSVEMGLGAEQYF. CDR3 DNA: TGCAGCGTTGAAATGGGACTAGGTGCCGAGCAGTACTTC. The J gene is TRBJ2-7, the V gene TRBV29-1; 8 nucleotides agree with TRBD2. The CDR3 is 13 residues long. V shed 2 bases and J 6 bases; nucleotides not matched to a gene: 6. In germline, CDR1 is SQVTM, CDR2 ANQGSEA.

The chain couples TRBV28 to TRBJ2-2, with no clear D. CDR1 is MDHEN, CDR2 SYDVKM, per germline. There are 12 residues in the CDR3. V lost 4 bases, J lost 3 bases, and 3 bases lay in between. DNA for the CDR3: TGTGCCAGCAGTTCAGACACCGGGGAGCTGTTTTTT. Translated, it gives CASSSDTGELFF.

The chain couples TRBV19 to TRBJ2-7; possible D gene TRBD2, 6 bases. The CDR3 extends over 14 amino acids. Germline CDR1 is LNHDA and CDR2 is SQIVND (reference sequence). V was shortened by 8 bases and J by 4 bases, with 18 bases between the two germline ends. The CDR3 region is CASSVGGGTYEQYF. The CDR3 DNA follows: TGTGCCAGTTCGGTGGGCGGAGGGACGTACGAGCAGTACTTC.

This clone was picked up a small number of times. CDR3 amino acids: CASSLGQGAGGYTF. The CDR3 DNA sequence: TGTGCCAGCAGCTTAGGTCAGGGGGCGGGTGGCTACACCTTC. The rearrangement uses TRBV7-8 and TRBJ1-2, with 8 bases fitting TRBD1. Germline CDR1 SGHVS, CDR2 FQNEAQ. The CDR3 spans 14 residues. The ends lost 1 base at V and 7 bases at J; junction bases unmatched: 5.

A few counts support this clone. The chain couples TRBV9 to TRBJ1-2, with D uncertain. The CDR3 covers 14 residues. Germline V gives CDR1 SGDLS, CDR2 YYNGEE. The V and J ends lost 5 bases and 6 bases respectively, with 17 bases between them. The CDR3 coding sequence is TGTGCCAGCAGAGCTATACACCTGACGGATGGCTACACCTTC. Translated: CASRAIHLTDGYTF. Drawing the rest from reference TRBV9 and TRBJ1-2, the complete variable domain is DSGVTQTPKHLITATGQRVTLRCSPRSGDLSVYWYQQSLDQGLQFLIQYYNGEERAKGNILERFSAQQFPDLHSELNLSSLELGDSALYFCASRAIHLTDGYTFGSGTRLTVV.